Given below is one T cell receptor (beta chain) in context. This entry comes from a study of control samples from healthy donors and cancer patients. The data were produced by immunoSEQ multiplex PCR, yet TCRdb's version contains in-frame clones alone and is incomplete. Of under 150,000 clones listed, around 89% are singletons. After removal of 5 bases from V and 5 bases from J, the junction contained 8 bases not matched to a gene. The CDR3 covers 17 residues. Germline CDR1 and CDR2: SGHAT and FQNNGV. J is TRBJ2-5 and V is TRBV11-2; 16 bases match TRBD2. The sequence derives from a woman in her fifties or sixties with colorectal cancer. The sequenced material came from PBMCs. The CDR3 protein is CASSPGLAGGPRETQYF. CDR3 sequence (DNA): TGTGCCAGCAGCCCGGGACTAGCGGGGGGGCCGCGGGAGACCCAGTACTTC.